This T cell receptor beta chain is from a study of T cell repertoires in cytomegalovirus infection (dated by TCRdb to the late 2010s). About the investigation overall: Recently identified HLA-C-restricted CMV epitopes, whose presentation resists viral immunomodulation, were targeted by peptide stimulations together with well-studied HLA-B-restricted epitopes. Because public TCR beta signatures pointed to carriage of CMV infection together with the matching HLA type, the HLA type of each donor mattered for the analysis. General conclusions and limits of the study: The ex vivo response was dominated by HLA-C-restricted CMV-specific TCR beta clonotypes, which also provided the single most frequent clonotype in two of eight donors. Carriers of CMV infection plus the relevant HLA type were discriminated by the cumulative frequency of public TCR beta family members in the study cohort and in an independent roughly 400-donor cohort.

Including cysteine and phenylalanine, the CDR3 has 13 amino acids. Only the CDR3 DNA is retained, 39 bases long and in frame from the first base. Based on the germline V gene (reference sequence), the CDR1 and CDR2 sequences are MNHEY and SMNVEV. V sheds 6 bases and J sheds 4 bases, leaving 12 bases between their ends. As for this clonotype: The antigen this receptor binds is unknown. No base-level quality is on record; no much larger clone is a single base apart.

The instrument given in TCRdb is Illumina HiSeq 1500. TCRdb trimmed public reads at Q25 via fastp, called clones via MiXCR and kept in-frame beta chains. Records with the same CDR3 protein are collapsed into one entry carrying the most frequent genes and DNA. This sample has about 920,000 distinct CDR3 sequences in its table, and less than 35% of those were observed once. The top ten hold around 15% of the sample. The treatment or condition label, as the study defines it: in vitro stimulation with specific CMV peptide epitopes to enrich CMV-specific T cells. The rearranged chain carries TRBV27 and TRBJ2-5; the D assignment is uncertain and may be TRBD1 or TRBD2, with 5 bases supporting each. The sequence derives from a human donor in good health (CMV status not recorded). Some clones in this sample may be carry-over from other donors' samples. The sample here was cultured CD8+ T cells from PBMCs, taken from culture after CMV antigen stimulation. In nucleotide form, the sequence is TGTGCCAGCAGCGCAGGGAGTCTAGAGACCCAGTACTTC. This is translated as CASSAGSLETQYF.